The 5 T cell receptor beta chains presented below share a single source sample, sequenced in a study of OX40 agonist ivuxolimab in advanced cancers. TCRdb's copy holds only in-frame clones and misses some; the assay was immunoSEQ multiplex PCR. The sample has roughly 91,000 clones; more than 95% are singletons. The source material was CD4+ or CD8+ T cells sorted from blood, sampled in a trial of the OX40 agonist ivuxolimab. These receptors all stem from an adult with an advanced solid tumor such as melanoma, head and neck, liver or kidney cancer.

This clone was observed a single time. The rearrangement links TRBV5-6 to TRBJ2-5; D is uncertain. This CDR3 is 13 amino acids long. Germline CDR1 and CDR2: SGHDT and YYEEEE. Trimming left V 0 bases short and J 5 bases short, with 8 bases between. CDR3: CASSLESWETQYF. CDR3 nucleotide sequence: TGTGCCAGCAGCTTGGAGAGCTGGGAGACCCAGTACTTC.

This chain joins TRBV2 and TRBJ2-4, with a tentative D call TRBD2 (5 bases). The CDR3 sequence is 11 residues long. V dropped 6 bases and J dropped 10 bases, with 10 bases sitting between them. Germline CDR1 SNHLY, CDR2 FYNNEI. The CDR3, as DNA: TGTGCCAGCAGCTTGACGGGGATTCAGTACTTC. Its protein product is CASSLTGIQYF.

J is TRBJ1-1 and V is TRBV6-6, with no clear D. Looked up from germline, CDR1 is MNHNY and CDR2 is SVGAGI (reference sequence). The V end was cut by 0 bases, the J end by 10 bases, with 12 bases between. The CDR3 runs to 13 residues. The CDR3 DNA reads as TGTGCCAGCAGTTACTCTGGCGGAGCCGGAGCTTTCTTT. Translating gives CASSYSGGAGAFF.

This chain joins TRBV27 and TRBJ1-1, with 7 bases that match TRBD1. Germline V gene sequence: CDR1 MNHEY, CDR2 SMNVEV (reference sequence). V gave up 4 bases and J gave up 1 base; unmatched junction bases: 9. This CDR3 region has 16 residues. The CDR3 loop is CASSSPGGTQNTEAFF. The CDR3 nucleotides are TGTGCCAGCAGTTCACCAGGGGGTACCCAGAACACTGAAGCTTTCTTT.

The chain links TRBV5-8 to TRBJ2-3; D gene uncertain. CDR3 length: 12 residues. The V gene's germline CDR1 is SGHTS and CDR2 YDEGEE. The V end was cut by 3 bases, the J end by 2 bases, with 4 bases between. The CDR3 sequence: CASSSVTDTQYF. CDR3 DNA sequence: TGTGCCAGCAGCTCGGTCACAGATACGCAGTATTTT.